This T cell receptor (beta chain) derives from a study of blood T cell repertoires in COVID-19. This study enrolled people aged 18 to 89 from around 26 US geographic areas. Cohorts were based on clinical histories the participants reported. Among Cohort 3 donors, those recovered had two negative PCRs, clearance, or symptom resolution. Methods used by the authors: Reference gene primers were amplified, and this amplification served to estimate nucleated cell counts. Clones were sequenced by immunoSEQ multiplex PCR, and TCRdb holds only the in-frame ones, with some missing. The DNA was the basis for D and trimming; V, J and clone size are from that table. Here the sample spans around 300,000 clones, under 90% being singletons. The CDR3 covers 14 residues. Germline CDR1 KGHSH, CDR2 LQKENI. Trimming at V came to 3 bases and at J to 4 bases, leaving 3 bases not matched to a gene.

V usage is TRBV18 and J usage is TRBJ1-5; the match to TRBD1 covers 7 bases. The receptor's source is a woman aged 40 to 50 who had recovered from COVID-19. Sequenced sample: PBMCs or T cells enriched from blood (not recorded which). The CDR3 DNA reads as TGTGCCAGCTCACCCGGGACAGCTAATCAGCCCCAGCATTTT. Protein product: CASSPGTANQPQHF.